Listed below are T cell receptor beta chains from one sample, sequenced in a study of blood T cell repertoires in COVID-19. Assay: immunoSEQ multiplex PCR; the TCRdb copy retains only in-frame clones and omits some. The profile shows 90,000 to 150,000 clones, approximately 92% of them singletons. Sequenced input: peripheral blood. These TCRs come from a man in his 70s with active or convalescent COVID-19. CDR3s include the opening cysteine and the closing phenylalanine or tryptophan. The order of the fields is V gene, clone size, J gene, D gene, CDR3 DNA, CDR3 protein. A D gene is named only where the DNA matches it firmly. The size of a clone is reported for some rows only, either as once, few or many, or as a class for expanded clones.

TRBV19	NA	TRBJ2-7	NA	TGTGCCAGTAGTATTTCGGGCTCCTACGAGCAGTACTTC	CASSISGSYEQYF
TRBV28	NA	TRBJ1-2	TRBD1	TGTGCCAGCGGGACAGGGAAGTCGAACTATGGCTACACCTTC	CASGTGKSNYGYTF
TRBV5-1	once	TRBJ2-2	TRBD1	TGCGCCAGCAGCTCAACAGGGGCGAACACCGGGGAGCTGTTTTTT	CASSSTGANTGELFF
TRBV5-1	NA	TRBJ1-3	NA	TGCGCCAGCAGCTTGGGGGAGTCTGGAAACACCATATATTTT	CASSLGESGNTIYF
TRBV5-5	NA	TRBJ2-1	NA	TGTGCCAGCAGGCGAGGATACAGGGATGAGCAGTTCTTC	CASRRGYRDEQFF
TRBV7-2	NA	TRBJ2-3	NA	TGTGCCAGCAGTCTACGGGAGAGCGATACGCAGTATTTT	CASSLRESDTQYF
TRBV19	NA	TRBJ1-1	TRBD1	TGTGCCAGTAGTATCAGGGCAGGGGGCATATCCACTGAAGCTTTCTTT	CASSIRAGGISTEAFF
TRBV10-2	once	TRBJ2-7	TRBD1	TGCGCCAGCAGTGAGTCCGGGACAGGGGTTTACGAGCAGTACTTC	CASSESGTGVYEQYF
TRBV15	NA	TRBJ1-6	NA	TGTGCCACCGGGCAGGGTAATTCACCCCTCCACTTT	CATGQGNSPLHF
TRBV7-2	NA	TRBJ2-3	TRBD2	TGTGCCAGCAGCCCAGGTGGACTAGCGGGAGGCGGGGATACGCAGTATTTT	CASSPGGLAGGGDTQYF
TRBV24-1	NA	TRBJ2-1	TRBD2	TGTGCCACCAGTGATTTGCAGGGGGGACTAGCCAATGAGCAGTTCTTC	CATSDLQGGLANEQFF
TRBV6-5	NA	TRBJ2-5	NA	TGTGCCAGCAGCCAGGGAGAGACCCAGTACTTC	CASSQGETQYF
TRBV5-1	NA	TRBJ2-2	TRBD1	TGCGCCAGCAGCACGGGACAGGGGGCCGGGGAGCTGTTTTTT	CASSTGQGAGELFF
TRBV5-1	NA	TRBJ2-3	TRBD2	TGCGCCAGCAGCTTGTTAGCTAGCGGTTACACAGATACGCAGTATTTT	CASSLLASGYTDTQYF
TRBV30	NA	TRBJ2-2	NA	TGTGCCTGGAGTGTTCGGGGAAGAACCGGGGAGCTGTTTTTT	CAWSVRGRTGELFF
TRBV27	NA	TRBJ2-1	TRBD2	TGTGCCAGCAATGCACTAGCGGGAGTAGGGGAGCAGTTCTTC	CASNALAGVGEQFF
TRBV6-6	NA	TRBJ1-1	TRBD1	TGTGCCAGCCTTCCAGGGGGCTTTGGGAACACTGAAGCTTTCTTT	CASLPGGFGNTEAFF
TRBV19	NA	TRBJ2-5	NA	TGTGCCAGTAGTATACGGTGGGGGGGCGAGGAGACCCAGTACTTC	CASSIRWGGEETQYF
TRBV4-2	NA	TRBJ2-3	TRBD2	TGTGCCAGCAGCCCCTTGGGACTAGCGGGAGGGTTGGTGGATACGCAGTATTTT	CASSPLGLAGGLVDTQYF
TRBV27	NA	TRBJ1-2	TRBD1	TGTGCCAGCACCTCGCGAACAGGGGCCGACTATGGCTACACCTTC	CASTSRTGADYGYTF
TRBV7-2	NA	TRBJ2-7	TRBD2	TGTGCCAGCAGCTTTGGTTCAGCGGGAGGATACGAGCAGTACTTC	CASSFGSAGGYEQYF
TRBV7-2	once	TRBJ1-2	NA	TGTGCCAGCAGCTTAGACGGGGACTATGGCTACACCTTC	CASSLDGDYGYTF
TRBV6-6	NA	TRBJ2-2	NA	TGTGCCAGCAGTTACAGCGGGAACACCGGGGAGCTGTTTTTT	CASSYSGNTGELFF
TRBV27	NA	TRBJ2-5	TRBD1	TGCACAATAGGACAGGAAGGAGAGACCCAGTACTTC	CTIGQEGETQYF
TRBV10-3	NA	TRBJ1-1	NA	TGTGCCATCAGTGGGACAGAGAACACTGAAGCTTTCTTT	CAISGTENTEAFF
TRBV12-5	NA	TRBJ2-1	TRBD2	TGTGCTAGTGGTTTGGCCTCAGCGGGACCCCGGGATGAGCAGTTCTTC	CASGLASAGPRDEQFF
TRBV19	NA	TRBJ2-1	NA	TGTGCCACTGGAGGGGCGGGGGCGAAGATTAGGAATGAGCAGTTCTTC	CATGGAGAKIRNEQFF
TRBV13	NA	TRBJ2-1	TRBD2	TGTGCCAGCAGCTTTCGAGTCATCGCGGGGGTAAGCGAGCAGTTCTTC	CASSFRVIAGVSEQFF
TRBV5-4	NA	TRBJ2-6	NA	TGTGCCAGCACCAGACGGGAAGGTGGGGCCAACGTCCTGACTTTC	CASTRREGGANVLTF
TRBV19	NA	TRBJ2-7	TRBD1	TGTGCCAGTAGCGCGACAGGGGCCCCCTACGAGCAGTACTTC	CASSATGAPYEQYF
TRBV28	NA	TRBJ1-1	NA	TGTGCCAGCAGTTTCATGGGCATCAAGAACAGGGTCACTGAAGCTTTCTTT	CASSFMGIKNRVTEAFF
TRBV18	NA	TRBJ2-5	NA	TGTGCCAGCTCACCACCCTCAGAGGGGACCCAGTACTTC	CASSPPSEGTQYF
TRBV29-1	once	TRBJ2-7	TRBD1	TGCAGCGTCGCGACAGGGTTCGCCTACGAGCAGTACTTC	CSVATGFAYEQYF
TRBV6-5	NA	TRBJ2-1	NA	TGTGCCAGCAGCCTTGGACAGAGTCAGTTCTTC	CASSLGQSQFF
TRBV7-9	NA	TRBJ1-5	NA	TGTGCCAGCAGCTTAGGGGAACAGGGCACGGGGCAGCCCCAGCATTTT	CASSLGEQGTGQPQHF
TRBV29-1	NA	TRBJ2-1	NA	TGCAGCGTGGCCCCCCGGGGTAATGAGCAGTTCTTC	CSVAPRGNEQFF
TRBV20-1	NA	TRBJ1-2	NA	TGCAGTGCTAGTGCAGGGTTGGGCTACACCTTC	CSASAGLGYTF
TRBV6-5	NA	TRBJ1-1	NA	TGTGCCAGCAGATCCCCGGGGGAGAACACTGAAGCTTTCTTT	CASRSPGENTEAFF
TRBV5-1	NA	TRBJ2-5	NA	TGCGCCAGCAGCTTTCCGGGAACCGGGGAGACCCAGTACTTC	CASSFPGTGETQYF
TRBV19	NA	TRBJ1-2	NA	TGTGCCAGTATGGCGACCGGACGGGAAAACTATGGCTACACCTTC	CASMATGRENYGYTF
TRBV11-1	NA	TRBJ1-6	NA	TGTGCCAGCAGCCCTCAAGGGGGAGAATCACCCCTCCACTTT	CASSPQGGESPLHF
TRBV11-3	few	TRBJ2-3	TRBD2	TGTGCCAGCAGCTTAGAGGAGATTAGGACTAGCGGGAGCACAGATACGCAGTATTTT	CASSLEEIRTSGSTDTQYF
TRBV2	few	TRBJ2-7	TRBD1	TGTGCCAGCAGTTGGGACAGCCTCTACGAGCAGTACTTC	CASSWDSLYEQYF
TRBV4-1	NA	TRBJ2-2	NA	TGCGCCAGCAGCCAAGATTCCACTGATATCACCGGGGAGCTGTTTTTT	CASSQDSTDITGELFF
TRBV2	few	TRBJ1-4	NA	TGTGCCAGTACAGGGTCCGGGGAAAAACTGTTTTTT	CASTGSGEKLFF
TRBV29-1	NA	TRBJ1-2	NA	TGCAGCGTTGAACCGACAGGAACTAACTATGGCTACACCTTC	CSVEPTGTNYGYTF
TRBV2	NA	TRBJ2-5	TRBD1	TGTGCCAGCAGTGAACAGGGGGCCGGAGAGACCCAGTACTTC	CASSEQGAGETQYF
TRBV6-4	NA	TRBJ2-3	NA	TGTGCCAGCAGTGACCAGAATGCACGAGATACGCAGTATTTT	CASSDQNARDTQYF
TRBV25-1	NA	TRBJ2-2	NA	TGTGCCAGCGGGTGGAGCGATGGCACCGGGGAGCTGTTTTTT	CASGWSDGTGELFF
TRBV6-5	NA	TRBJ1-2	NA	TGTGCCAATCCCCGGGGGGTCTATGGCTACACCTTC	CANPRGVYGYTF
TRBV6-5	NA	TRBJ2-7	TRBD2	TGTGCCAGCAGGCATAGCGGGAGTGACTACGAGCAGTACTTC	CASRHSGSDYEQYF
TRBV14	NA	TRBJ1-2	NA	TGTGCCAGCAGCCCGCCGACCCGGAGGGGGGGTGCGGCCTATGGCTACACCTTC	CASSPPTRRGGAAYGYTF
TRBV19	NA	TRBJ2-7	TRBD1	TGTGCCAGTAGTCTGGCAGGACAGGGCCCCCGTGGCGAGCAGTACTTC	CASSLAGQGPRGEQYF